This entry concerns a single TCR beta chain. Specified treatment: some 20 received Ad26.COV2.S at low or high dose, single or two shots; several received placebo; per-sample allocation not given. Sampling happened 63 days after the first vaccine or placebo injection. The individual, an adult aged 18-55 years, was a donor in Boston. This sample was included in a study of Ad26.COV2.S vaccination and SARS-CoV-2 variants. The wider study: Ad26.COV2.S shots went into the muscle once or twice, 56 days apart.

TCRdb's copy holds only in-frame clones and misses some; the assay was immunoSEQ multiplex PCR. The sample contains 400,000 to 500,000 clones, roughly 90% of which appear only once. The sequence was collected from a person aged 18-60 years who received the Ad26.COV2.S COVID-19 vaccine or a placebo. The specimen was peripheral blood, collected in a trial of Ad26.COV2.S vaccine versus placebo.

The DNA of the CDR3 is TGTGCCAGCAGTTACCGGGACTACCTCTCCTACAATGAGCAGTTCTTC. Translation: CASSYRDYLSYNEQFF. The V and J genes are TRBV6-2 or TRBV6-3 and TRBJ2-1; 7 positions agree with TRBD2. The CDR3 loop spans 16 amino acids. Germline V CDR1 and CDR2: MNHEY, SVGEGT. Unmatched junction bases numbered 4, after V lost 2 bases and J lost 0 bases.